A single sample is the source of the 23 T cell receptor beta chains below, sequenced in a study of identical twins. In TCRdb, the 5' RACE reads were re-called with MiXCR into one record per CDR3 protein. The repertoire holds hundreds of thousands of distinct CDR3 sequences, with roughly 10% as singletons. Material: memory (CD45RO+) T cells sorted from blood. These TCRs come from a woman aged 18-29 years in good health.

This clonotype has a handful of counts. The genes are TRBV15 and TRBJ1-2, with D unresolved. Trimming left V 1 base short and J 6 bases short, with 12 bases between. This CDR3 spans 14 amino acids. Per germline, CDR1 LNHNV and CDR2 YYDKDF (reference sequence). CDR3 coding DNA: TGTGCCACCAGCAGAGTAGGTGCGGAGGATGGCTACACCTTC. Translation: CATSRVGAEDGYTF.

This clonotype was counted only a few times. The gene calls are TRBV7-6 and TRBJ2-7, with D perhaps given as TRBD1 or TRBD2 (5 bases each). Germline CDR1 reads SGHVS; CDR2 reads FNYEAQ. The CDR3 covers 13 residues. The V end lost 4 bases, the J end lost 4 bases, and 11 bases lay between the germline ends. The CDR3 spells CASSWDAGYEQYF. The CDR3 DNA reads TGTGCCAGCAGCTGGGACGCGGGTTACGAGCAGTACTTC.

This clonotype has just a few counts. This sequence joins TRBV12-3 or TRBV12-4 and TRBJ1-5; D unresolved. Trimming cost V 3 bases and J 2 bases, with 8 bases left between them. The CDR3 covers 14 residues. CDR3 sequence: CASSLMGGNQPQHF. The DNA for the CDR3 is TGTGCCAGCAGTTTGATGGGTGGCAATCAGCCCCAGCATTTT.

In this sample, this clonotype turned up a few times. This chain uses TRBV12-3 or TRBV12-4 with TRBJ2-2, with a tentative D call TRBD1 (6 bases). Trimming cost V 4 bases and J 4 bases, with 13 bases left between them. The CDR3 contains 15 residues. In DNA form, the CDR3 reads TGTGCCAGCAGTTCACAGGGTTATGGCACCGGGGAGCTGTTTTTT. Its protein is CASSSQGYGTGELFF.

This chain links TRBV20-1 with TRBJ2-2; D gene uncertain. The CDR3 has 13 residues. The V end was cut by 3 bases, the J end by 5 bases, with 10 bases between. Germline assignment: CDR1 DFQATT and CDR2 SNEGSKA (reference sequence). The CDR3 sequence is CSASRLTTGELFF. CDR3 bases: TGCAGTGCTAGCCGACTTACTACCGGGGAGCTGTTTTTT.

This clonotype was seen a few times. The CDR3 DNA is TGTGCCAGCAGCCAATGGGTCGGGGGGAACACTGAAGCTTTCTTT. Translation gives CASSQWVGGNTEAFF. V and J are TRBV3-1 and TRBJ1-1, with a tentative D call TRBD1 (5 bases). The length of the CDR3 is 15 residues. V gave up 2 bases and J gave up 1 base, with 11 bases separating them. The V gene's germline CDR1 is LGHDT and CDR2 YNNKEL (reference sequence).

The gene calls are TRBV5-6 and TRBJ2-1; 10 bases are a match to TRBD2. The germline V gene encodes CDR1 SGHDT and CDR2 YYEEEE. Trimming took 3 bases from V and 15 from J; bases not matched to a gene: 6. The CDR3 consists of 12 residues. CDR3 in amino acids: CASSSSGSRRFF. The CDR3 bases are TGTGCCAGCAGCTCTAGCGGGAGTAGAAGGTTCTTC.

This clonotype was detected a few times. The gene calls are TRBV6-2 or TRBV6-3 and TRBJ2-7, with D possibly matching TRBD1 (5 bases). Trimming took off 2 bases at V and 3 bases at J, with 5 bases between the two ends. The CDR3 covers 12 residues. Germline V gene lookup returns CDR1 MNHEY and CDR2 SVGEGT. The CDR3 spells CASSYTGYEQYF. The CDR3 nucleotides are TGTGCCAGCAGTTACACAGGCTACGAGCAGTACTTC.

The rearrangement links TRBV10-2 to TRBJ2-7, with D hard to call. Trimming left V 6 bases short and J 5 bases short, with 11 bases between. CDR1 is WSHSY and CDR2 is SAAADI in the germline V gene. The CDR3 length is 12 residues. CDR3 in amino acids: CASRDLRNEQYF. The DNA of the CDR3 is TGCGCCAGCAGGGACCTGAGGAACGAGCAGTACTTC.

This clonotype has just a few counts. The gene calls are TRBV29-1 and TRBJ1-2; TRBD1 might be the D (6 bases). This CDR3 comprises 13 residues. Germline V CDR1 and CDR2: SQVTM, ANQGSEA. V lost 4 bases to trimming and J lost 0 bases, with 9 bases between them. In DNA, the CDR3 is TGCAGCGTTGGACAGGTAGCTAACTATGGCTACACCTTC. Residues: CSVGQVANYGYTF.

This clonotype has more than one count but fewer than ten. This CDR3 is CASARDRSRNEQFF. The DNA of the CDR3 is TGCGCCAGCGCCCGGGACAGGAGCCGGAATGAGCAGTTCTTC. The chain links TRBV10-2 to TRBJ2-1; TRBD1 matches at 8 bases. CDR3 size: 14 residues. J was trimmed by 7 bases and V by 8 bases; bases with no gene match: 10. Germline V gene lookup returns CDR1 WSHSY and CDR2 SAAADI.

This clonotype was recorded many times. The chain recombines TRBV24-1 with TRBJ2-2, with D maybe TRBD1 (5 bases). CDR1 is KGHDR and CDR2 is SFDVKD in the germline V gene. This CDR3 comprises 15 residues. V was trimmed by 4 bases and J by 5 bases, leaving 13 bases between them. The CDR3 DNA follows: TGTGCCACCAGTGACCGGAAGGGGAATACCGGGGAGCTGTTTTTT. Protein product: CATSDRKGNTGELFF.

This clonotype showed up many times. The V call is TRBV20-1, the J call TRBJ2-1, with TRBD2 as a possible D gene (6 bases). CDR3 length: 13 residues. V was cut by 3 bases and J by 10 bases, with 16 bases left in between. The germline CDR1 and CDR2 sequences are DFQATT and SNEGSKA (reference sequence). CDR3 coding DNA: TGCAGTGCTAGTTCGCGGGGCGGAAGGGAGCAGTTCTTC. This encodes CSASSRGGREQFF.

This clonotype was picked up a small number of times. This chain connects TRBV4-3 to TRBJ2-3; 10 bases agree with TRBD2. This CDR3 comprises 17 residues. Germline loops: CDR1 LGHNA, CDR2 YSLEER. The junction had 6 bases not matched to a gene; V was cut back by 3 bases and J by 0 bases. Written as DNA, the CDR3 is TGCGCCAGCAGCCAGGGTTGGACTAGCGGTAGCACAGATACGCAGTATTTT. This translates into CASSQGWTSGSTDTQYF.

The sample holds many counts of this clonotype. The CDR3 DNA follows: TGTGCCAGCAGTTACTCGAGTAGTAGCGGGAGCCGGGAGACCCAGTACTTC. Its translation is CASSYSSSSGSRETQYF. This chain joins TRBV6-5 and TRBJ2-5; 9 bases match TRBD2. V gave up 0 bases and J gave up 5 bases; unmatched junction bases: 10. This CDR3 contains 17 residues. The V gene's germline CDR1 is MNHEY and CDR2 SVGAGI.

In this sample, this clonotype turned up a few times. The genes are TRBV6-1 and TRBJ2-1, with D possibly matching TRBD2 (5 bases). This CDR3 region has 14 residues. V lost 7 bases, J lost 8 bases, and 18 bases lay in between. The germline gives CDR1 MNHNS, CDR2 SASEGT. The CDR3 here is CASTSHYGVDEQFF. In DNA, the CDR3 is TGTGCCAGCACCAGCCATTACGGGGTTGATGAGCAGTTCTTC.

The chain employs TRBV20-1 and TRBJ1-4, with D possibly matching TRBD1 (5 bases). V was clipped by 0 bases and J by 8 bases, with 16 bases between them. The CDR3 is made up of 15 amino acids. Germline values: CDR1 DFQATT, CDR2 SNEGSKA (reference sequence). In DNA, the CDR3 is TGCAGTGCTAGAGATACGCAGGGAAGTAGAGAAAAACTGTTTTTT. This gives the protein CSARDTQGSREKLFF.

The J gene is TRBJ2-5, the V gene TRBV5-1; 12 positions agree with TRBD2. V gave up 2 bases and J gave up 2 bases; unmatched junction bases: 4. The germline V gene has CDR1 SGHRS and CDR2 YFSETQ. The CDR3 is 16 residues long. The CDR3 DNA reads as TGCGCCAGCAGCTTCGGGACTAGCGGGTTGCAAGAGACCCAGTACTTC. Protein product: CASSFGTSGLQETQYF.

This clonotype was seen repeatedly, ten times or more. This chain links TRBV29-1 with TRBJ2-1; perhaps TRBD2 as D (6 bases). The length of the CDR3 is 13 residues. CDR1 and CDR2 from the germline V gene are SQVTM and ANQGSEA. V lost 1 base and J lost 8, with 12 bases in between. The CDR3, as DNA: TGCAGCGTTGAAGGGGGCCGCGGGGATGAGCAGTTCTTC. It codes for CSVEGGRGDEQFF.

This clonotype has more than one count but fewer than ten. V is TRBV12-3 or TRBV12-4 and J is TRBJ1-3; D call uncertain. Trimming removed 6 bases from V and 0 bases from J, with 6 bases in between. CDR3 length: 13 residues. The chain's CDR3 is CASRRNSGNTIYF. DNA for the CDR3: TGTGCCAGCAGAAGGAACTCTGGAAACACCATATATTTT.

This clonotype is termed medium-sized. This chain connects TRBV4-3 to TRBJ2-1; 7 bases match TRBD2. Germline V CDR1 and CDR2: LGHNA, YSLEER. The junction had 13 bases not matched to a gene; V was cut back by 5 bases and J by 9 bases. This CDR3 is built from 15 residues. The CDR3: CASSNRDYIGGEQFF. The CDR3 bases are TGCGCCAGCAGCAACCGGGACTATATCGGCGGTGAGCAGTTCTTC.

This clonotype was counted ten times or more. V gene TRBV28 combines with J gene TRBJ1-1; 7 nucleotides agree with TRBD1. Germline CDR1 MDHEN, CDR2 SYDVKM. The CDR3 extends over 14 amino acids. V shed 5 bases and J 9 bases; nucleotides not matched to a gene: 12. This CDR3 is CASSPREGAGQAFF. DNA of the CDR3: TGTGCCAGCAGTCCGAGGGAGGGGGCAGGTCAAGCTTTCTTT.

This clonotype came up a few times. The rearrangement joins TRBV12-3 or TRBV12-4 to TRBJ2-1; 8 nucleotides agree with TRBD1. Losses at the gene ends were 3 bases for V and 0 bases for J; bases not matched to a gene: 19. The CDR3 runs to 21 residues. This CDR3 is CASSLSPLFSTGGPSYNEQFF. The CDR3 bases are TGTGCCAGCAGTTTGTCCCCGCTCTTTTCCACAGGGGGGCCCTCCTACAATGAGCAGTTCTTC.